This T cell receptor beta chain came from a study of blood T cells in healthy people across ages. Study conclusions and caveats: A roughly linear fall in TCR beta diversity per million T cells was seen with increasing age.

Sample donors were healthy Caucasian individuals that came from Russia, aged roughly 6 to 100. The V and J ends lost 0 bases and 7 bases respectively, with 7 bases between them. The CDR3 loop spans 13 amino acids. The V gene's germline CDR1 is KGHSH and CDR2 LQKENI. With a J-beta primer mix and a sample-barcoded 5' primer, a second PCR ran about 7 to 11 cycles. TCRdb called the 5' RACE reads again in MiXCR, with one record for every CDR3 protein. The data show about 640,000 distinct CDR3 sequences, with around three fifths seen just once and approximately 40% held by the top ten. In regard to this clonotype: Its cognate antigen is unknown.

Sample: blood. The chain carries TRBV18 and TRBJ2-1; no reliable D call. This TCR derives from a man in his sixties in good health. CDR3 in amino acids: CASSPPAGNEQFF. For the CDR3, the DNA is TGTGCCAGCTCACCACCGGCAGGAAATGAGCAGTTCTTC. Complete variable domain (other parts from reference TRBV18 and TRBJ2-1): NAGVMQNPRHLVRRRGQEARLRCSPMKGHSHVYWYRQLPEEGLKFMVYLQKENIIDESGMPKERFSAEFPKEGPSILRIQQVVRGDSAAYFCASSPPAGNEQFFGPGTRLTVL.